Listed here is a single T cell receptor beta chain. The antigen is unknown. Germline V lookup: CDR1 SEHNR, CDR2 FQNEAQ (reference sequence). V lost 1 base and J lost 9; bases outside the gene matches: 7. The CDR3 is made up of 15 amino acids. Sequenced by immunoSEQ multiplex PCR; TCRdb stores in-frame clones only, minus some. The sample records 150,000 or so clones, around 89% being singletons. This specimen belongs to a study of T cell responses to AZD1222 COVID-19 vaccine. Study-level points and caveats: Spike-specific TCR breadth rose after two AZD1222 doses, and depth rose as well. White British ancestry dominated among donors, who included more females, and clonal diversity was possibly underestimated.

The chain has TRBV7-9 and TRBJ2-5; 11 nucleotides match TRBD2. This sequence originates from an adult in good health. Material: peripheral blood, obtained on day 0 of AZD1222 vaccination. This CDR3 reads CASSLEFSGRASQYF. The CDR3 DNA sequence: TGTGCCAGCAGCTTAGAATTTAGCGGGAGGGCCTCCCAGTACTTC.